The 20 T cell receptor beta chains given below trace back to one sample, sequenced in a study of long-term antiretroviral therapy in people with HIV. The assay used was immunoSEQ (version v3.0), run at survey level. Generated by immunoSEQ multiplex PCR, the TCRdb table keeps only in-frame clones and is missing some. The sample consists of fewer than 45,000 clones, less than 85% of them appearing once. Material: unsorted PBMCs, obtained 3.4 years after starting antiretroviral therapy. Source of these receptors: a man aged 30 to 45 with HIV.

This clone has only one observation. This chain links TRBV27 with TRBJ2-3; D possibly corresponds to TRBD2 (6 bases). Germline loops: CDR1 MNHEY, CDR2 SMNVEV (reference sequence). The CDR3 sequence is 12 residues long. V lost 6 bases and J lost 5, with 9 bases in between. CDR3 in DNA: TGTGCCAGCAGCCTGGGAGGAGATACGCAGTATTTT. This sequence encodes CASSLGGDTQYF.

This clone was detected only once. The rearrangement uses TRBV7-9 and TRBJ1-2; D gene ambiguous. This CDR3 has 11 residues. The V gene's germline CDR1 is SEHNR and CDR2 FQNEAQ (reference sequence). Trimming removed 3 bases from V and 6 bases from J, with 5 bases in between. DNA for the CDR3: TGTGCCAGCAGCTTTTTGGATGGCTACACCTTC. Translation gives CASSFLDGYTF.

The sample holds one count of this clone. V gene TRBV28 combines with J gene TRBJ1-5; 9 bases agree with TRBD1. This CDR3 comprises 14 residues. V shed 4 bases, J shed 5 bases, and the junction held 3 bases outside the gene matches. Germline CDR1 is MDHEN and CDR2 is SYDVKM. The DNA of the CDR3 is TGTGCCAGCAGTTCCACAGGGGGCTATCAGCCCCAGCATTTT. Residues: CASSSTGGYQPQHF.

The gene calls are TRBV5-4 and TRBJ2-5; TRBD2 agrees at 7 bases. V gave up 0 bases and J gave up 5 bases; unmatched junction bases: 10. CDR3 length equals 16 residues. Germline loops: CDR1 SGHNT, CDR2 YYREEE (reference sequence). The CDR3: CASSLVEGGPRETQYF. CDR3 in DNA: TGTGCCAGCAGCTTGGTGGAGGGAGGGCCTCGGGAGACCCAGTACTTC.

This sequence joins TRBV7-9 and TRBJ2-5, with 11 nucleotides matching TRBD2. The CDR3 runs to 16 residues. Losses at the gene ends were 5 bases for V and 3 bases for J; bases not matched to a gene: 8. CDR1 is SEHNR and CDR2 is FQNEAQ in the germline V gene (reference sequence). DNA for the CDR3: TGTGCCAGCAGCCCTATCACTAGCGGGGGAAAAGAGACCCAGTACTTC. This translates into CASSPITSGGKETQYF. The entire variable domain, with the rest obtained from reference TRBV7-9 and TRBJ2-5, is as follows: DTGVSQNPRHKITKRGQNVTFRCDPISEHNRLYWYRQTLGQGPEFLTYFQNEAQLEKSRLLSDRFSAERPKGSFSTLEIQRTEQGDSAMYLCASSPITSGGKETQYFGPGTRLLVL.

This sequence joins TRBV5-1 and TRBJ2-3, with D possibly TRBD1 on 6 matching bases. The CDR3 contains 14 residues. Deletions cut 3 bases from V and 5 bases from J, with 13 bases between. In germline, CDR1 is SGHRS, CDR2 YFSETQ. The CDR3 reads CASSYVTGQDTQYF. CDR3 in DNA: TGCGCCAGCAGCTATGTCACGGGACAAGATACGCAGTATTTT.

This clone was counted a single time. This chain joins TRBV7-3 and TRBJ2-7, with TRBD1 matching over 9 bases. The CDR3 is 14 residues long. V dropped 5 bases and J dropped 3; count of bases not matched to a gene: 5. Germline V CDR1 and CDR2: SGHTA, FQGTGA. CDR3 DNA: TGTGCCAGCAGCCCATTGGACAGGGGCTACGAGCAGTACTTC. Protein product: CASSPLDRGYEQYF.

CDR3 sequence: CASSLMPSQETQYF. The CDR3 nucleotides read TGCGCCAGCAGCCTTATGCCGTCCCAAGAGACCCAGTACTTC. This chain joins TRBV4-3 and TRBJ2-5, with D unclear. Trimming took off 4 bases at V and 1 base at J, with 10 bases between the two ends. Germline values: CDR1 LGHNA, CDR2 YSLEER. There are 14 residues in the CDR3.

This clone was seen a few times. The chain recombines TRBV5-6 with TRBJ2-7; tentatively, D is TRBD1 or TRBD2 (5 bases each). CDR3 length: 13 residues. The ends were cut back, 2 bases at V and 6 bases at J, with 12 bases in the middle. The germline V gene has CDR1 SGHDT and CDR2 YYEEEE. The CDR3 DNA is TGTGCCAGCAGCTTATGGGGGTCCCTCGAGCAGTACTTC. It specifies CASSLWGSLEQYF.

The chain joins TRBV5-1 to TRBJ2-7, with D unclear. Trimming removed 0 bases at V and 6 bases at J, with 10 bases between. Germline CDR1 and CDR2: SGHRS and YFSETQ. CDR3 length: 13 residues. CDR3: CASSLGVAPEQYF. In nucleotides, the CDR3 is TGCGCCAGCAGCTTGGGAGTAGCCCCCGAGCAGTACTTC.

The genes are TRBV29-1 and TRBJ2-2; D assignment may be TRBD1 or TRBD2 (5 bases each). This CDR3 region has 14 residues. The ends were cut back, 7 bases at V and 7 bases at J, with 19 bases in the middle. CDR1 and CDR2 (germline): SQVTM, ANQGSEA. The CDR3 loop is CSASEGQVRGELFF. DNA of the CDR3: TGCAGCGCCTCTGAGGGGCAAGTCCGCGGGGAGCTGTTTTTT.

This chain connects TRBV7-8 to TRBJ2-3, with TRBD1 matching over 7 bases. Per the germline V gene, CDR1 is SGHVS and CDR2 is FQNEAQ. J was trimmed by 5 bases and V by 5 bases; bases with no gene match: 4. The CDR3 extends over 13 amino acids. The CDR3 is CASSDRAEDTQYF. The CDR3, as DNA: TGTGCCAGCAGCGACAGGGCCGAAGATACGCAGTATTTT. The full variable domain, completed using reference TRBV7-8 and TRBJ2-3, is GAGVSQSPRYKVAKRGQDVALRCDPISGHVSLFWYQQALGQGPEFLTYFQNEAQLDKSGLPSDRFFAERPEGSVSTLKIQRTQQEDSAVYLCASSDRAEDTQYFGPGTRLTVL.

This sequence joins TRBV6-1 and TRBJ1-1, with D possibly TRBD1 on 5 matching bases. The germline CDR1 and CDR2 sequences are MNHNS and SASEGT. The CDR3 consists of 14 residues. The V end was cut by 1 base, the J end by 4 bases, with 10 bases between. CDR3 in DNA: TGTGCCAGCAGTGAAGTGGACACCGGCACTGAAGCTTTCTTT. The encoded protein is CASSEVDTGTEAFF.

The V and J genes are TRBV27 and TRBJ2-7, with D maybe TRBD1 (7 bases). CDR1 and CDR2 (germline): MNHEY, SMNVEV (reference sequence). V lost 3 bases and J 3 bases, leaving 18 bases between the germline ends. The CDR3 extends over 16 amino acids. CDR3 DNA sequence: TGTGCCAGCAGTTTTCCCGGGAGCAGGGGGTACTACGAGCAGTACTTC. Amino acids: CASSFPGSRGYYEQYF.

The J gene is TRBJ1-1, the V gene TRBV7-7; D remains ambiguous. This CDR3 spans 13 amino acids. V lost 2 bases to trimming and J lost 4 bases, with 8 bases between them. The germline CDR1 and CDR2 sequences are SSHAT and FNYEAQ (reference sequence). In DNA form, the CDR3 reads TGTGCCAGCAGCTTAAGCCCGGGCACTGAAGCTTTCTTT. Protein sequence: CASSLSPGTEAFF.

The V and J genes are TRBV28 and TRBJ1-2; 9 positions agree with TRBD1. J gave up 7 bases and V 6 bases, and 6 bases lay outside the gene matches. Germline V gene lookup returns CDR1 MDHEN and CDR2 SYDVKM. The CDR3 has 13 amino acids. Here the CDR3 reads CASRLTGGSGYTF. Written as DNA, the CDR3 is TGTGCCAGCAGGCTAACAGGGGGCTCTGGCTACACCTTC.

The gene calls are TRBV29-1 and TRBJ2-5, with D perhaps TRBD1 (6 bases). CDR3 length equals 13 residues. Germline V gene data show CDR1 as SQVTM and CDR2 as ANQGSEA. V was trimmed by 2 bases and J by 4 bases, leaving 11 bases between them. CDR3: CSVETETGETQYF. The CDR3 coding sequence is TGCAGCGTTGAAACGGAGACAGGAGAGACCCAGTACTTC.

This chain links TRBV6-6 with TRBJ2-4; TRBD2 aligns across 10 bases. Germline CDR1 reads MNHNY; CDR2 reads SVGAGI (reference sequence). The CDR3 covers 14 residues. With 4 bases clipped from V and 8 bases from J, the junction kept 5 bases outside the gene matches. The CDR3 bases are TGTGCCAGCAGTTTCTCCAGCGGGAGGGACATTCAGTACTTC. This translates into CASSFSSGRDIQYF.

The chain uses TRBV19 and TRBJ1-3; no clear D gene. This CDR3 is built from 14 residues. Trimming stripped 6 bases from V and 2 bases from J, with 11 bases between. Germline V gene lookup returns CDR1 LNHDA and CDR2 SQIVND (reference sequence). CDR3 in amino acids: CASRNVGPGNTIYF. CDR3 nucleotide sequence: TGTGCCAGTAGGAATGTTGGACCTGGAAACACCATATATTTT.

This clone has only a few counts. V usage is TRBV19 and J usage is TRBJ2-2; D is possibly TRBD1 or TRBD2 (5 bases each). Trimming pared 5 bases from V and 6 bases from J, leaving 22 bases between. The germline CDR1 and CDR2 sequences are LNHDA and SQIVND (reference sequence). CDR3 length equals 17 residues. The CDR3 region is CASSLGGSLTYSGELFF. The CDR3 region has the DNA TGTGCCAGTAGTCTTGGGGGTTCGCTAACCTACTCCGGGGAGCTGTTTTTT.